This TCR beta chain was found in a study of human T cells and chemical hapten exposure. Study-wide findings and caveats: DPC sensitization left the count of TCRs above 1 in 1000 unchanged.

TCRdb reanalysed the RACE reads using MiXCR and keeps one entry per CDR3 protein. The table records 350,000 to 400,000 distinct CDR3 sequences, roughly 5.3% of them present only once. This CDR3 is 15 amino acids long. The V and J ends lost 2 bases and 5 bases respectively, with 14 bases between them. The germline CDR1 and CDR2 sequences are SGHKS and YYEKEE (reference sequence). This clonotype was observed at least ten times. Antigen specificity is unknown. Sample time point: pre-sensitization, week 0. Treatment of the sample: therapeutic diphenylcyclopropenone sensitization with weekly scalp DPC. The specimen comprised whole blood, sampled in connection with sensitization to the hapten diphenylcyclopropenone (DPC). This sequence was found in a woman aged 50 to 60 with alopecia areata. Some clones in this sample may be carry-over from other donors' samples. This chain uses TRBV5-5 with TRBJ1-5, with D possibly TRBD1 on 5 matching bases. The CDR3 region is CASSLRGEVDQPQHF. CDR3 in DNA: TGTGCCAGCAGCTTAAGGGGTGAAGTAGATCAGCCCCAGCATTTT.